This T cell receptor beta chain was sequenced for a study of T-cell memory formation after mild COVID-19. This clonotype came up a few times. MiXCR was run by TCRdb on the 5' RACE reads, yielding one entry per CDR3 protein. The data contain a few hundred thousand distinct CDR3 sequences, over 8.5% of them seen just once; the ten biggest clones take up around 23%. The sequencing input was PBMCs or a T cell subset sorted from them (not recorded which). The sequence came from a man aged 18 to 29 who had mild COVID-19 (a few samples of this study predate the infection). Cell type and time point are not known.

In DNA, the CDR3 is TGTGCCAGCAGCTTTCCGGGGAAAGGCTACACCTTC. This encodes CASSFPGKGYTF. The chain carries TRBV7-3 and TRBJ1-2; D uncertain. V was clipped by 3 bases and J by 8 bases, with 10 bases between them. The germline V gene has CDR1 SGHTA and CDR2 FQGTGA. The CDR3 sequence is 12 residues long.